This TCR beta chain is from a study of post-analysis software for immune sequencing data. General study points: Included in a set of a few TRBV segments more frequent in patients than controls were TRBV5-6, TRBV5-1 and TRBV20-1.

Details on this clonotype: The antigen remains unidentified. One end of the junction is discordant with germline, which a read error may explain.

Presence of unique molecular identifiers characterized the TCR beta cDNA libraries. TCRdb reprocessed the PCR reads via MiXCR and lists one record per CDR3 protein. This table holds 170,000 or so distinct CDR3 sequences, roughly 30% found once. Germline lookup yields CDR1 ENHRY and CDR2 SYGVKD. This CDR3 region has 14 residues. V gene TRBV10-3 combines with J gene TRBJ2-5; D call uncertain. This clonotype originated in a girl between 5 and 17 years old with multiple sclerosis. The sequencing input was blood. CDR3 in DNA: TGTACCATCAGTGAGTCGGCAGTCCAAGAGACCCAGTACTTC. This gives the protein CTISESAVQETQYF.